The next 26 T cell receptor beta chains were all read from a single sample in a study of blood T cell repertoires in COVID-19. Repertoires were generated with immunoSEQ multiplex PCR, while TCRdb's copy carries only in-frame clones and drops some. This sample carries approximately 260,000 clones, 75% to 90% of them seen once, and the ten largest clones take around 12%. Sequenced input: peripheral blood. All receptors derive from an older woman with active or convalescent COVID-19.

The J gene is TRBJ1-1, the V gene TRBV6-1; possible D gene TRBD1, 6 bases. The CDR3 is 14 residues long. CDR1 is MNHNS and CDR2 is SASEGT in the germline V gene. Trimming stripped 3 bases from V and 6 bases from J, with 14 bases between. CDR3 amino acids: CASSEGAGRAEAFF. In DNA form, the CDR3 reads TGTGCCAGCAGTGAGGGGGCAGGGCGGGCTGAAGCTTTCTTT.

J is TRBJ2-7 and V is TRBV7-2, with D possibly being TRBD1 (5 bases). Germline V gives CDR1 SGHTA, CDR2 FQGNSA. The ends were cut back, 5 bases at V and 5 bases at J, with 16 bases in the middle. This CDR3 has 14 amino acids. The CDR3 spells CASSPSYRIDEQYF. Here the CDR3 DNA reads TGTGCCAGCAGCCCCAGTTACAGGATCGACGAGCAGTACTTC.

V and J are TRBV5-1 and TRBJ2-3, with 8 bases matching TRBD2. The V segment lost 4 bases and the J segment 5 bases; nucleotides outside the gene matches: 9. CDR1 and CDR2 (germline): SGHRS, YFSETQ. There are 15 residues in the CDR3. CDR3 residues: CASSLWGGGQDTQYF. Written as DNA, the CDR3 is TGCGCCAGCAGCCTCTGGGGCGGGGGGCAAGATACGCAGTATTTT.

This chain connects TRBV19 to TRBJ1-4; 7 positions match TRBD1. Per germline, CDR1 LNHDA and CDR2 SQIVND (reference sequence). The CDR3 sequence is 15 residues long. V trimming: 4 bases; J trimming: 5 bases; junction bases outside the gene matches: 7. CDR3 region: CASSRPGQRNEKLFF. The CDR3 DNA follows: TGTGCCAGTAGTAGACCGGGACAGCGGAATGAAAAACTGTTTTTT.

The chain couples TRBV7-2 to TRBJ1-1; TRBD1 is a possible D gene (5 bases). Trimming left V 6 bases short and J 0 bases short, with 14 bases between. CDR3 length: 15 residues. Germline V gene data show CDR1 as SGHTA and CDR2 as FQGNSA. The CDR3 DNA sequence: TGTGCCAGCAGGACCTCGACAGCATTGAACACTGAAGCTTTCTTT. This translates into CASRTSTALNTEAFF.

This rearrangement joins TRBV5-1 to TRBJ1-5; 8 nucleotides align to TRBD1. The CDR3 is 16 residues long. The trim removed 0 bases at V and 5 bases at J, leaving 7 bases unmatched. Per germline, CDR1 SGHRS and CDR2 YFSETQ. The DNA for the CDR3 is TGCGCCAGCAGCTTGGGGACAGGGCAGGGCTATCAGCCCCAGCATTTT. Translation gives CASSLGTGQGYQPQHF.

This chain joins TRBV6-1 and TRBJ1-2; no definite D call. Germline-derived CDR1 and CDR2 are MNHNS and SASEGT. The CDR3 length is 15 residues. V dropped 1 base and J dropped 4 bases, with 13 bases sitting between them. CDR3 sequence: CASSEGNRRGYGYTF. DNA of the CDR3: TGTGCCAGCAGTGAAGGGAACCGGCGAGGCTATGGCTACACCTTC.

This clone was seen a few times. The CDR3 sequence: CASSPNRDSIYGYTF. CDR3 in DNA: TGTGCCAGCAGTCCGAACCGGGACAGCATCTATGGCTACACCTTC. The chain has TRBV6-5 and TRBJ1-2; 7 bases are shared with TRBD1. V lost 5 bases and J lost 4; bases outside the gene matches: 10. From germline, CDR1 is MNHEY and CDR2 SVGAGI. The length of the CDR3 is 15 residues.

The rearrangement joins TRBV5-1 to TRBJ1-2; D gene ambiguous. This CDR3 has 12 amino acids. Trimming took 4 bases from V and 7 from J, leaving 11 bases between them. Looked up from germline, CDR1 is SGHRS and CDR2 is YFSETQ. The CDR3 coding sequence is TGCGCCAGCAGCGCCGGACTGGGTGGCTACACCTTC. This codes for CASSAGLGGYTF.

The V and J genes are TRBV7-2 and TRBJ1-6, with a possible D match to TRBD1 (6 bases). This CDR3 has 15 amino acids. Trimming left V 4 bases short and J 7 bases short, with 14 bases between. Germline assignment: CDR1 SGHTA and CDR2 FQGNSA. CDR3 nucleotides: TGTGCCAGCAGCTCGGTTTCCCAGGGGAATTCACCCCTCCACTTT. Its translation is CASSSVSQGNSPLHF.

The V and J genes are TRBV5-1 and TRBJ2-7; D is unresolved. Germline V lookup: CDR1 SGHRS, CDR2 YFSETQ. CDR3 length: 13 amino acids. The V and J ends lost 0 bases and 2 bases respectively, with 6 bases between them. CDR3 amino acids: CASSLDTTYEQYF. CDR3 DNA sequence: TGCGCCAGCAGCTTGGACACCACCTACGAGCAGTACTTC.

The chain links TRBV30 to TRBJ1-2; 7 nucleotides agree with TRBD1. The CDR3 runs to 11 residues. The germline V gene has CDR1 GTSNPN and CDR2 SVGIG (reference sequence). J lost 6 bases, V lost 5 bases, and 3 bases had no gene match. CDR3 protein: CAWGQVDGYTF. The CDR3 DNA reads TGTGCCTGGGGACAGGTCGATGGCTACACCTTC.

This chain's CDR3 is CASSQDRRKSGNTEAFF. In nucleotides, the CDR3 is TGTGCCAGCAGCCAGGACAGAAGGAAGTCAGGGAACACTGAAGCTTTCTTT. The chain is built from TRBV14 and TRBJ1-1, with a tentative D call TRBD1 (6 bases). Germline-derived CDR1 and CDR2 are SGHDN and FVKESK. The CDR3 length is 17 residues. V lost 3 bases and J lost 1, with 18 bases in between.

The CDR3 DNA follows: TGTGCCAGCAGCCCTCTAGAGAAGTACAATGAGCAGTTCTTC. Encoded protein: CASSPLEKYNEQFF. The rearrangement joins TRBV28 to TRBJ2-1; D is uncertain. Trimming removed 6 bases at V and 4 bases at J, with 13 bases between. Germline-derived CDR1 and CDR2 are MDHEN and SYDVKM. This CDR3 has 14 amino acids.

The chain recombines TRBV7-6 with TRBJ2-7; a weak D match, TRBD1 (5 bases). Germline CDR1 SGHVS, CDR2 FNYEAQ. The CDR3 is 16 residues long. With 3 bases removed from V and 1 base from J, the gap between germline ends came to 16 bases. CDR3 loop: CASSFKGAGTSYEQYF. For the CDR3, the DNA is TGTGCCAGCAGCTTTAAAGGGGCAGGAACTTCCTACGAGCAGTACTTC.

V is TRBV5-8 and J is TRBJ2-1; a possible D gene is TRBD2 (7 bases). The CDR3 sequence is 12 residues long. Trimming shortened V by 5 bases and J by 7 bases, and 10 bases separated the two germline ends. The germline V gene encodes CDR1 SGHTS and CDR2 YDEGEE. DNA for the CDR3: TGTGCCAGCAGTGGGAGGGGGAATGAGCAGTTCTTC. It yields the protein CASSGRGNEQFF.

The chain joins TRBV7-2 to TRBJ2-1; 8 nucleotides match TRBD2. The CDR3 extends over 15 amino acids. J gave up 5 bases and V 5 bases, and 8 bases lay outside the gene matches. CDR1 is SGHTA, CDR2 FQGNSA, per germline. CDR3 sequence (DNA): TGTGCCAGCAGCCGCGGGGGGCAGCCTAACAATGAGCAGTTCTTC. Protein: CASSRGGQPNNEQFF.

V usage is TRBV5-4 and J usage is TRBJ1-1; D gene unclear. Trimming took 9 bases from V and 3 from J, leaving 21 bases between them. The length of the CDR3 is 15 residues. The germline CDR1 and CDR2 sequences are SGHNT and YYREEE (reference sequence). The CDR3 reads CAMLPTSGTDTEAFF. CDR3 DNA sequence: TGTGCCATGCTCCCGACAAGTGGTACGGACACTGAAGCTTTCTTT.

In the case of this clone: The same CDR3 also results from other DNA sequences found in this sample. V usage is TRBV12-5 and J usage is TRBJ1-3, with D hard to call. The V gene lost 1 base and the J gene lost 1 base, with 2 bases spanning the gap. The CDR3 has 13 residues. CDR1 is LGHNT, CDR2 FRNRAP, per germline. For the CDR3, the DNA is TGTGCTAGTGGTTTGGCATCTGGAAACACCATATATTTT. It encodes CASGLASGNTIYF.

The chain recombines TRBV4-3 with TRBJ1-4; the match to TRBD1 covers 7 bases. The CDR3 covers 20 residues. The ends lost 1 base at V and 5 bases at J; junction bases unmatched: 19. CDR1 is LGHNA and CDR2 is YSLEER in the germline V gene. CDR3 loop: CASSQANFAKQDRRNEKLFF. CDR3 coding DNA: TGCGCCAGCAGCCAAGCAAACTTTGCAAAGCAGGACAGGAGGAATGAAAAACTGTTTTTT.

The rearrangement joins TRBV5-1 to TRBJ2-5; no reliable D call. V lost 0 bases, J lost 0 bases, and 6 bases lay in between. CDR3 length equals 14 residues. CDR1 is SGHRS, CDR2 YFSETQ, per germline. Here the CDR3 reads CASSLGGYQETQYF. Here the CDR3 DNA reads TGCGCCAGCAGCTTGGGAGGCTACCAAGAGACCCAGTACTTC.

V and J are TRBV6-5 and TRBJ2-7; tentative D call: TRBD2 (6 bases). Looked up from germline, CDR1 is MNHEY and CDR2 is SVGAGI. The CDR3 is made up of 15 amino acids. V lost 7 bases to trimming and J lost 6 bases, with 22 bases between them. CDR3 sequence: CASKVSQGWGGEQYF. Here the CDR3 DNA reads TGTGCCAGCAAAGTCAGCCAGGGTTGGGGAGGCGAGCAGTACTTC.

In its sample, this clone was seen a few times. The V call is TRBV10-3, the J call TRBJ1-2; TRBD1 matches 7 bases. The trim removed 10 bases at V and 0 bases at J, leaving 5 bases unmatched. This CDR3 region has 13 residues. Germline V CDR1 and CDR2: ENHRY, SYGVKD. CDR3 bases: TGTGCCAGTCGGGACAGAGCTAACTATGGCTACACCTTC. It codes for CASRDRANYGYTF.

The chain links TRBV3-1 (or the pseudogene TRBV3-2) to TRBJ2-2; D is unclear. The CDR3 totals 14 residues. Germline values: CDR1 LGHDT, CDR2 YNNKEL (reference sequence). Deletions cut 3 bases from V and 3 bases from J, with 8 bases between. In DNA, the CDR3 is TGTGCCAGCAGCCACCACATCGACACCGGGGAGCTGTTTTTT. Translation: CASSHHIDTGELFF.

The CDR3 nucleotides read TGTGCCACCACCCCGGGACAGGGCGGTGAAAAACTGTTTTTT. It encodes CATTPGQGGEKLFF. This chain links TRBV15 with TRBJ1-4; 9 bases agree with TRBD1. The germline gives CDR1 LNHNV, CDR2 YYDKDF (reference sequence). The ends lost 7 bases at V and 7 bases at J; junction bases unmatched: 7. This CDR3 has 14 amino acids.

The chain joins TRBV7-9 to TRBJ2-7; 9 bases align to TRBD1. V lost 1 base to trimming and J lost 8 bases; unmatched junction nucleotides: 15. CDR3 length: 17 residues. CDR1 and CDR2 from the germline V gene are SEHNR and FQNEAQ (reference sequence). The CDR3 sequence: CASSLGSPSGQGFQQYF. CDR3 bases: TGTGCCAGCAGCTTAGGATCCCCCTCGGGACAGGGCTTTCAGCAGTACTTC. The whole variable domain, filled in from reference TRBV7-9 and TRBJ2-7, reads DTGVSQNPRHKITKRGQNVTFRCDPISEHNRLYWYRQTLGQGPEFLTYFQNEAQLEKSRLLSDRFSAERPKGSFSTLEIQRTEQGDSAMYLCASSLGSPSGQGFQQYFGPGTRLTVT.